The 21 T cell receptor beta chains given below trace back to one sample, sequenced in a study of blood T cell repertoires in COVID-19. Clones were sequenced by immunoSEQ multiplex PCR, and TCRdb holds only the in-frame ones, with some missing. The table lists over 300,000 clones, roughly 90% of them singletons. Sequenced input: PBMCs or T cells enriched from blood (not recorded which). Receptors were obtained from a woman aged 30 to 39 with acute COVID-19.

CDR3 in amino acids: CASSLDTSSNYGYTF. DNA for the CDR3: TGCGCCAGCAGCTTAGACACCTCCAGCAACTATGGCTACACCTTC. The genes are TRBV5-1 and TRBJ1-2; D gene ambiguous. Trimming stripped 2 bases from V and 2 bases from J, with 13 bases between. CDR3 size: 15 residues. CDR1 and CDR2 (germline): SGHRS, YFSETQ.

This chain joins TRBV18 and TRBJ1-1; D is unclear. Per germline, CDR1 KGHSH and CDR2 LQKENI. With 6 bases removed from V and 5 bases from J, the gap between germline ends came to 19 bases. The length of the CDR3 is 15 residues. The DNA of the CDR3 is TGTGCCAGCTCGCCTTACCAAGCTCGAGGGACTGAAGCTTTCTTT. Its translation: CASSPYQARGTEAFF.

V usage is TRBV9 and J usage is TRBJ2-6, with TRBD1 matching 7 bases. Per germline, CDR1 SGDLS and CDR2 YYNGEE. The CDR3 is 16 amino acids. Germline trimming cut 4 bases from V and 2 bases from J; bases unmatched to any gene: 6. CDR3 residues: CASSRQGLAGANVLTF. CDR3 DNA: TGTGCCAGCAGCCGACAGGGTCTGGCTGGGGCCAACGTCCTGACTTTC.

The V gene is TRBV7-9, the J gene TRBJ2-2; no reliable D call. This CDR3 is built from 15 residues. V was shortened by 3 bases and J by 4 bases, with 12 bases between the two germline ends. Germline loops: CDR1 SEHNR, CDR2 FQNEAQ (reference sequence). The CDR3 protein is CASSFSSLGTGELFF. DNA for the CDR3: TGTGCCAGCAGCTTTAGTTCCCTCGGCACCGGGGAGCTGTTTTTT.

The V call is TRBV19, the J call TRBJ1-5, with TRBD1 matching 9 bases. The CDR3 length is 14 residues. Trimming cost V 6 bases and J 7 bases; bases outside gene matches: 7. Germline assignment: CDR1 LNHDA and CDR2 SQIVND (reference sequence). The CDR3, as DNA: TGTGCCAGTAGACAGGGGGCGATAGGGCAGCCCCAGCATTTT. Translation gives CASRQGAIGQPQHF.

This chain joins TRBV6-5 and TRBJ1-2; the match to TRBD1 covers 9 bases. The CDR3 spans 15 residues. V lost 10 bases and J lost 7; bases outside the gene matches: 16. Germline V lookup: CDR1 MNHEY, CDR2 SVGAGI. The CDR3 sequence: CATLGGWDRDSGYTF. In nucleotides, the CDR3 is TGTGCCACCCTAGGGGGGTGGGACAGGGACTCTGGCTACACCTTC.

J is TRBJ1-2 and V is TRBV5-4, with 7 positions matching TRBD1. V shed 4 bases, J shed 5 bases, and the junction held 11 bases outside the gene matches. The germline V gene encodes CDR1 SGHNT and CDR2 YYREEE (reference sequence). The CDR3 is made up of 15 amino acids. The CDR3 loop is CASSPGGDRGYGYTF. Written as DNA, the CDR3 is TGTGCCAGCAGCCCGGGGGGGGACAGAGGTTATGGCTACACCTTC.

V gene TRBV7-2 combines with J gene TRBJ1-1, with D tentatively TRBD1 (5 bases). Trimming left V 4 bases short and J 4 bases short, with 10 bases between. The germline CDR1 and CDR2 sequences are SGHTA and FQGNSA. This CDR3 has 13 residues. CDR3 region: CASSWGGSTEAFF. CDR3 sequence (DNA): TGTGCCAGCAGCTGGGGGGGGTCCACTGAAGCTTTCTTT.

CDR3 loop: CASSLDSLDTQYF. CDR3 DNA: TGCGCCAGCAGCTTGGACAGCCTAGATACGCAGTATTTT. This rearrangement joins TRBV5-1 to TRBJ2-3; D not certain. CDR3 length equals 13 residues. Germline CDR1 is SGHRS and CDR2 is YFSETQ. V was clipped by 0 bases and J by 5 bases, with 7 bases between them.

V is TRBV27 and J is TRBJ2-7; D might be TRBD1 (5 bases). The CDR3 is 14 residues long. V was trimmed by 6 bases and J by 3 bases, leaving 15 bases between them. The germline V gene encodes CDR1 MNHEY and CDR2 SMNVEV (reference sequence). In DNA, the CDR3 is TGTGCCAGCAGGCAACTCACAGGTTTCTACGAGCAGTACTTC. It translates to CASRQLTGFYEQYF.

Here the CDR3 reads CASSQDRTSSYNEQFF. For the CDR3, the DNA is TGCGCCAGCAGCCAAGACCGTACCAGCTCCTACAATGAGCAGTTCTTC. V usage is TRBV4-1 and J usage is TRBJ2-1; D remains ambiguous. The ends were cut back, 0 bases at V and 0 bases at J, with 9 bases in the middle. The germline V gene encodes CDR1 MGHRA and CDR2 YSYEKL. The CDR3 is 16 residues long.

The J gene is TRBJ2-1, the V gene TRBV10-3, with a possible D match to TRBD2 (5 bases). CDR1 and CDR2 (germline): ENHRY, SYGVKD. Deletions cut 0 bases from V and 0 bases from J, with 6 bases between. The CDR3 contains 15 residues. This chain's CDR3 is CAISESGSSYNEQFF. The CDR3 DNA reads TGTGCCATCAGTGAGTCGGGGAGCTCCTACAATGAGCAGTTCTTC.

The chain carries TRBV5-1 and TRBJ2-1, with D tentatively TRBD2 (8 bases). Germline loops: CDR1 SGHRS, CDR2 YFSETQ. V gave up 3 bases and J gave up 6 bases, with 16 bases separating them. The CDR3 consists of 15 residues. CDR3 amino acids: CASSYRGLESNEQFF. CDR3 DNA: TGCGCCAGCAGCTACAGGGGACTAGAGTCCAATGAGCAGTTCTTC.

V and J are TRBV6-2 or TRBV6-3 and TRBJ1-1; possible D gene TRBD1, 5 bases. The CDR3 spans 17 residues. V shed 2 bases and J shed 5 bases, with 21 bases lying between them. Germline CDR1 reads MNHEY; CDR2 reads SVGEGT. In nucleotides, the CDR3 is TGTGCCAGCAGTTACGCGGGACTTACACAAGCAGTGACTGAAGCTTTCTTT. This encodes CASSYAGLTQAVTEAFF.

The chain joins TRBV12-5 to TRBJ2-5; D may be TRBD2 (6 bases). The CDR3 loop spans 19 amino acids. Germline loops: CDR1 LGHNT, CDR2 FRNRAP. Deletions cut 2 bases from V and 3 bases from J, with 25 bases between. CDR3 region: CASGLLRDGSGPFKETQYF. CDR3 nucleotide sequence: TGTGCTAGTGGTTTGTTAAGGGACGGGAGCGGACCTTTCAAAGAGACCCAGTACTTC. The whole variable domain, remainder taken from reference TRBV12-5 and TRBJ2-5, is DARVTQTPRHKVTEMGQEVTMRCQPILGHNTVFWYRQTMMQGLELLAYFRNRAPLDDSGMPKDRFSAEMPDATLATLKIQPSEPRDSAVYFCASGLLRDGSGPFKETQYFGPGTRLLVL.

Comments on this clone: The same CDR3 can be traced to other DNA sequences in this sample. The chain joins TRBV5-1 to TRBJ1-2; the match to TRBD1 covers 8 bases. The J segment lost 0 bases and the V segment lost 2 bases, leaving 0 bases of the junction unmatched. The CDR3 extends over 14 amino acids. In germline, CDR1 is SGHRS, CDR2 YFSETQ. Here the CDR3 reads CASSLQGANYGYTF. The DNA for the CDR3 is TGCGCCAGCAGCTTACAGGGGGCTAACTATGGCTACACCTTC. Based on the CDR3 plus reference TRBV5-1 and TRBJ1-2, the full variable domain is KAGVTQTPRYLIKTRGQQVTLSCSPISGHRSVSWYQQTPGQGLQFLFEYFSETQRNKGNFPGRFSGRQFSNSRSEMNVSTLELGDSALYLCASSLQGANYGYTFGSGTRLTVV.

This clone was seen a single time. The rearrangement uses TRBV6-6 and TRBJ2-1, with a possible D match to TRBD2 (5 bases). This CDR3 contains 13 residues. V was pared by 5 bases and J by 3 bases, with 8 bases between. From germline, CDR1 is MNHNY and CDR2 SVGAGI (reference sequence). CDR3 in amino acids: CASSARDYNEQFF. DNA for the CDR3: TGTGCCAGCAGTGCCCGGGACTACAATGAGCAGTTCTTC.

This sequence joins TRBV2 and TRBJ2-5; 8 bases align to TRBD1. The junction had 6 bases not matched to a gene; V was cut back by 7 bases and J by 2 bases. Germline V gene data show CDR1 as SNHLY and CDR2 as FYNNEI. CDR3 length: 14 amino acids. The CDR3 DNA reads as TGTGCCAGCATGTCGGGACAGGAACAAGAGACCCAGTACTTC. Translating gives CASMSGQEQETQYF.

The gene calls are TRBV5-1 and TRBJ1-2, with 7 bases fitting TRBD1. Germline CDR1 SGHRS, CDR2 YFSETQ. Trimming took 2 bases from V and 7 from J; bases not matched to a gene: 14. CDR3 length: 16 amino acids. CDR3 coding DNA: TGCGCCAGCAGCTTTGGCCTCGACAGGGAAGTTGGTGGCTACACCTTC. Translating gives CASSFGLDREVGGYTF.

The rearrangement uses TRBV30 and TRBJ2-1; 7 nucleotides align to TRBD1. The CDR3 is 14 amino acids. Germline assignment: CDR1 GTSNPN and CDR2 SVGIG (reference sequence). V was pared by 2 bases and J by 8 bases, with 9 bases of the junction left unmatched. Here the CDR3 reads CAWSLGHRGHEQFF. In DNA, the CDR3 is TGTGCCTGGAGTCTTGGACACAGGGGACATGAGCAGTTCTTC.

The chain joins TRBV5-8 to TRBJ2-7; D not resolved. Germline V gives CDR1 SGHTS, CDR2 YDEGEE. With 2 bases removed from V and 4 bases from J, the gap between germline ends came to 7 bases. CDR3 length: 12 residues. The CDR3, as DNA: TGTGCCAGCAGCTTTAGAATGTACGAGCAGTACTTC. It encodes CASSFRMYEQYF. Full variable domain (remainder filled in from reference TRBV5-8 and TRBJ2-7): EAGVTQSPTHLIKTRGQQATLRCSPISGHTSVYWYQQALGLGLQFLLWYDEGEERNRGNFPPRFSGRQFPNYSSELNVNALELEDSALYLCASSFRMYEQYFGPGTRLTVT.